This T cell receptor beta chain was retrieved from a study of shared clonotypes between healthy human individuals. About this clone itself: The antigen is not known.

Only in-frame clones appear in the TCRdb table, and some are missing; sequencing was by immunoSEQ multiplex PCR. Of around 2.5 million clones in the sample, approximately 93% were seen once. Points from the study as a whole: For sorted subsets, rarefaction showed incomplete sequencing despite large depth.

Input material: naive CD4+ T cells from PBMCs. Subset defined: CD45RA+ positively selected. The origin of this receptor is a man in his late teens or twenties in good health. Some clones in this sample may be carry-over from other donors' samples.

CDR3: CASSLAGVKGQETQYF. The CDR3 DNA sequence: TGCGCCAGCAGCTTGGCCGGGGTGAAGGGACAAGAGACCCAGTACTTC. The V and J genes are TRBV5-1 and TRBJ2-5; weak D call: TRBD2 (5 bases). Germline CDR1 and CDR2: SGHRS and YFSETQ. V lost 0 bases and J lost 2, with 14 bases in between. CDR3 length: 16 residues.